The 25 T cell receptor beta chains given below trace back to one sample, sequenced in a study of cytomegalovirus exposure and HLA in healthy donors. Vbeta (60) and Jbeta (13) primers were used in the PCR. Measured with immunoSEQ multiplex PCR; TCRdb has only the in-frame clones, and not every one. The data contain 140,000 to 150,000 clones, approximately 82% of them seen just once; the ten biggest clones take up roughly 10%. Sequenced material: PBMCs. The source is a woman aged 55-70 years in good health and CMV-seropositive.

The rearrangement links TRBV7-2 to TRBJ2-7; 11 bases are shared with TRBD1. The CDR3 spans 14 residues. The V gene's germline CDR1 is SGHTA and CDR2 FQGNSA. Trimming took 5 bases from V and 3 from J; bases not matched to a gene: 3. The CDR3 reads CASSGGTGGYEQYF. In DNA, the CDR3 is TGTGCCAGCAGCGGAGGGACAGGGGGCTACGAGCAGTACTTC.

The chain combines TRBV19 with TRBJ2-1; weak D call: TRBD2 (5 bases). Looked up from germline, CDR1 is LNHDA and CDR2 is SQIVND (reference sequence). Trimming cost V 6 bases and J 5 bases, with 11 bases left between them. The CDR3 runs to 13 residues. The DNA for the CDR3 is TGTGCCAGTAGAGTCGGGAACAACAATGAGCAGTTCTTC. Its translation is CASRVGNNNEQFF.

CDR3 nucleotides: TGTGCCAGCAGTTTAGGGGGAGGGAACACTGAAGCTTTCTTT. It encodes CASSLGGGNTEAFF. The genes are TRBV27 and TRBJ1-1; D perhaps matches TRBD1 (5 bases). The V end lost 2 bases, the J end lost 1 base, and 8 bases lay between the germline ends. Germline V lookup: CDR1 MNHEY, CDR2 SMNVEV (reference sequence). The CDR3 is 14 residues long.

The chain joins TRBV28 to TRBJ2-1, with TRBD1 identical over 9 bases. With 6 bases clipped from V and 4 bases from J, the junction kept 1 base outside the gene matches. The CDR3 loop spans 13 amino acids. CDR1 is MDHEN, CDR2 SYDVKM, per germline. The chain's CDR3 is CASRGQGYNEQFF. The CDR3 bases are TGTGCCAGCAGGGGACAGGGATACAATGAGCAGTTCTTC.

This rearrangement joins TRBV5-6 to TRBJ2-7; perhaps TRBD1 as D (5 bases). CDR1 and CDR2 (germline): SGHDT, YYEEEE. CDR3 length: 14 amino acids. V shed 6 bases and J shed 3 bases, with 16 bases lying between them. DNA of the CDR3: TGTGCCAGCACTCTTCAAGGGGTGCTCTACGAGCAGTACTTC. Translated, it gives CASTLQGVLYEQYF. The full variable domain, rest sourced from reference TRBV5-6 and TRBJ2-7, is DAGVTQSPTHLIKTRGQQVTLRCSPKSGHDTVSWYQQALGQGPQFIFQYYEEEERQRGNFPDRFSGHQFPNYSSELNVNALLLGDSALYLCASTLQGVLYEQYFGPGTRLTVT.

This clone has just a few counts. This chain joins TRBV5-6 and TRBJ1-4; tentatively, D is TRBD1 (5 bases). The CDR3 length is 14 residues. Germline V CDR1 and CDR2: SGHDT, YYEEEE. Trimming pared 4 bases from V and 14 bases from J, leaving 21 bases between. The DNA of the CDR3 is TGTGCCAGCAGCCGAAGACAGCAGGTTCAGTTGCTGTTTTTT. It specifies CASSRRQQVQLLFF.

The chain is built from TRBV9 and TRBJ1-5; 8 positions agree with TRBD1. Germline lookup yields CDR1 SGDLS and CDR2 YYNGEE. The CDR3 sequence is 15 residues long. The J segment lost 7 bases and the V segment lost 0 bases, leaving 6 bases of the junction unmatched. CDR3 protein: CASSVGAGGGQPQHF. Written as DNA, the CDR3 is TGTGCCAGCAGCGTAGGTGCAGGGGGCGGACAGCCCCAGCATTTT.

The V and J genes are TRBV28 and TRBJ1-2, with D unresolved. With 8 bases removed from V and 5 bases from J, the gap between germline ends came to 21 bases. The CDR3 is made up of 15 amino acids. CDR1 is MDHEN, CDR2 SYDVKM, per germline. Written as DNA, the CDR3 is TGTGCCAGCCTCTGGTCGGGTGGGAGACGGTATGGCTACACCTTC. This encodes CASLWSGGRRYGYTF.

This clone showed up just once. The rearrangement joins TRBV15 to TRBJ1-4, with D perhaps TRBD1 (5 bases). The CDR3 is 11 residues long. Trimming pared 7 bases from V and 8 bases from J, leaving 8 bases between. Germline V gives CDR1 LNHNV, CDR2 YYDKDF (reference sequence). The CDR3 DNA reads TGTGCCACCACTGGGGGGGAAAAACTGTTTTTT. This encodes CATTGGEKLFF.

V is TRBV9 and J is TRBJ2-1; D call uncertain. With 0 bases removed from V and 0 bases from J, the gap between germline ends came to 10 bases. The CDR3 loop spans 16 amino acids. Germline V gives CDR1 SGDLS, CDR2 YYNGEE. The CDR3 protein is CASSVGALSSYNEQFF. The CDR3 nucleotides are TGTGCCAGCAGCGTAGGGGCTCTTAGCTCCTACAATGAGCAGTTCTTC.

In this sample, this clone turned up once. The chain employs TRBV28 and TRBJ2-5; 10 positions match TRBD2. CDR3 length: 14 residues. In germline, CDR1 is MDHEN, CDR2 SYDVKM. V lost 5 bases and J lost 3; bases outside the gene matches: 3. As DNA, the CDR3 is TGTGCCAGCAGTCCCCTAGCGGGAGAAGAGACCCAGTACTTC. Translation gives CASSPLAGEETQYF.

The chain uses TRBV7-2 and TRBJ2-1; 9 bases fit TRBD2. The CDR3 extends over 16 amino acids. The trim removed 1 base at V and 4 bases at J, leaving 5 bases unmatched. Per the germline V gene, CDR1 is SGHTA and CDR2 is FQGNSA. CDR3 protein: CASSLVSGSMYNEQFF. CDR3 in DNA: TGTGCCAGCAGCTTAGTTAGCGGGAGTATGTACAATGAGCAGTTCTTC.

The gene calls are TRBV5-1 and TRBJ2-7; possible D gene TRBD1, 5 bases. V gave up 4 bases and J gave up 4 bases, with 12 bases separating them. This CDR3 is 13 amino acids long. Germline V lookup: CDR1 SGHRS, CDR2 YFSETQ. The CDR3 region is CASSTQGRYEQYF. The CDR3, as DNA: TGCGCCAGCAGCACCCAGGGCCGATACGAGCAGTACTTC.

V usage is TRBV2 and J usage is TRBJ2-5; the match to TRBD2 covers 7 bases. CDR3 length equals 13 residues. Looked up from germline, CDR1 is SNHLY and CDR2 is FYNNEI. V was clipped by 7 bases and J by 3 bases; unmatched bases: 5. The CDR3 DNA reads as TGTGCCAGCAAGGGGACTAACAAAGAGACCCAGTACTTC. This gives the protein CASKGTNKETQYF.

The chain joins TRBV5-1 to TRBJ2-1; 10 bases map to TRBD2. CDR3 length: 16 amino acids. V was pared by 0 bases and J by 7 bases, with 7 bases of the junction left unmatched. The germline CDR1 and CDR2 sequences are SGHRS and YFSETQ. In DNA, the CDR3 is TGCGCCAGCAGCTTGGAGGCTAGCGGGAGTCGGAATGAGCAGTTCTTC. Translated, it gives CASSLEASGSRNEQFF.

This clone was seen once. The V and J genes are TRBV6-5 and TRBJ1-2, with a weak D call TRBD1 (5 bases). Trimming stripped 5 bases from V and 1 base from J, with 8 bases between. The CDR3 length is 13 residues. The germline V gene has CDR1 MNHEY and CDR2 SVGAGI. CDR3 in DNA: TGTGCCAGCAGTCCGACAGATAACTATGGCTACACCTTC. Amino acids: CASSPTDNYGYTF.

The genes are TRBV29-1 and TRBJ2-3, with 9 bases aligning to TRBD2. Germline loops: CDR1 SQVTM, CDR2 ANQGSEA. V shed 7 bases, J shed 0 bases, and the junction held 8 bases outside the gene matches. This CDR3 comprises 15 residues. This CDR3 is CSAVAGVPSTDTQYF. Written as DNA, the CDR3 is TGCAGCGCCGTAGCGGGGGTACCTAGCACAGATACGCAGTATTTT.

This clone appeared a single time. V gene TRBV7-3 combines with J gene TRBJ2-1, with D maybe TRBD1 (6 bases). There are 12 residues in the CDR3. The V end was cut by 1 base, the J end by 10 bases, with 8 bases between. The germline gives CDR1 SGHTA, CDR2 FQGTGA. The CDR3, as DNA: TGTGCCAGCAGCTTAAATCAGGGGGAGCAGTTCTTC. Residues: CASSLNQGEQFF.

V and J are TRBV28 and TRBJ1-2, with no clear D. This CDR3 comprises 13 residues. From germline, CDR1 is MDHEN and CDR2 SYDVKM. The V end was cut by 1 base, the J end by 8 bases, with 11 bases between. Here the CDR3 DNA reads TGTGCCAGCAGTTTATTTGCCGGAGGAGGCTACACCTTC. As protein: CASSLFAGGGYTF.

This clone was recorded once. The CDR3 region is CASSVVSGTGNTGELFF. The CDR3 DNA follows: TGTGCCAGCAGCGTAGTCAGCGGGACTGGGAACACCGGGGAGCTGTTTTTT. The chain combines TRBV9 with TRBJ2-2, with 7 positions matching TRBD2. V lost 0 bases and J lost 1; bases outside the gene matches: 6. The CDR3 sequence is 17 residues long. CDR1 is SGDLS, CDR2 YYNGEE, per germline.

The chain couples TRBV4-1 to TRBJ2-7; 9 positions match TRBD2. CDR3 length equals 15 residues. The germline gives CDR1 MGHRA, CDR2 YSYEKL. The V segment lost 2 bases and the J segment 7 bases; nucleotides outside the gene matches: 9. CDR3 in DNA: TGCGCCAGCAGCCAAAGGATAGCGGGAGATCAGGAGCAGTACTTC. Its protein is CASSQRIAGDQEQYF.

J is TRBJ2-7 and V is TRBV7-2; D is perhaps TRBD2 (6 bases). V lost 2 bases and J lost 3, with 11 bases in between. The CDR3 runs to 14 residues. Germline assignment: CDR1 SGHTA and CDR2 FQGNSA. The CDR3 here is CASSLNGGFYEQYF. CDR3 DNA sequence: TGTGCCAGCAGCTTAAACGGGGGATTCTACGAGCAGTACTTC.

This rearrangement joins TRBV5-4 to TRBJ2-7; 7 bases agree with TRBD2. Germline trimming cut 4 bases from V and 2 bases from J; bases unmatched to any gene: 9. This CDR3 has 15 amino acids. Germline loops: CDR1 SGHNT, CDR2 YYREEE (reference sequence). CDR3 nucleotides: TGTGCCAGCAGCGTGGGGGAGGGCCGAACCTACGAGCAGTACTTC. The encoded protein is CASSVGEGRTYEQYF.

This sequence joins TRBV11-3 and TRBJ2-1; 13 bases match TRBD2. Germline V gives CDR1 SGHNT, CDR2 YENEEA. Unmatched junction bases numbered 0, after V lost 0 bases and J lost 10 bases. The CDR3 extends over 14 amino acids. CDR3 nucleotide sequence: TGTGCCAGCAGCTTAGAGGGACTAGCGGGAGAGCAGTTCTTC. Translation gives CASSLEGLAGEQFF.

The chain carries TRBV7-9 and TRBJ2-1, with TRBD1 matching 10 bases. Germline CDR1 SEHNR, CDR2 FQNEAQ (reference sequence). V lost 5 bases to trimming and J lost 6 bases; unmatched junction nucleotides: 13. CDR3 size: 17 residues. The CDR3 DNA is TGTGCCAGCAGCCCCGTCCCAGGGACAGGGGATGGCAATGAGCAGTTCTTC. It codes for CASSPVPGTGDGNEQFF.